This T cell receptor (beta chain) was recorded in a study of T cell clones after liver transplantation (dated by TCRdb to between 2017 and 2020). Looking at the study overall: ITN030ST, the source of the samples, was a randomized trial that attempted immunosuppression withdrawal within 2 years of liver transplantation. Subjects received no induction therapy and standard immunosuppression until randomization at 12-24 months post-transplant. As an antigen-independent comparator for the donor-reactive sequences, third party-reactive TCRbeta sequences from pre-transplant MLRs were identified as well. Blood samples were collected pre-transplant, then pre-randomization ahead of withdrawal, and finally post-randomization once withdrawal had either been completed or failed. A cohort of 8 liver transplant recipients was studied, of whom 3 were classified as tolerant and 5 as non-tolerant. Donor-reactive T cell clones were identified using TCRbeta sequencing after a pre-transplant mixed lymphocyte reaction and were then followed in post-transplant blood. Of the eight recipients, a few were HCV-positive, while the remaining recipients had been transplanted for non-autoimmune, non-viral indications. Tolerance meant complete immunosuppression withdrawal for at least one year without liver enzymes rising beyond twice the upper limit of normal. The study at large found these results: In two subjects, low numbers of available donor cells limited the measurable donor-reactive repertoire. Since no allograft tissue specimens were available, donor-reactive T cells may have migrated into the graft instead of being deleted. After accounting for repertoire turnover, donor-reactive detection was significantly reduced in 7 of 8 subjects for CD4 and 8 of 8 for CD8. In most of the 8 subjects, circulating donor-reactive CD4 TCRbeta sequences decreased significantly after transplant, regardless of tolerance or HCV status. The decline in donor-reactive sequences exceeded the decline in third party-reactive sequences, suggesting partial antigen-specific deletion that was unrelated to withdrawal success. The conclusions were considered preliminary, being limited by small, heterogeneous patient numbers and non-standardized post-transplant time points.

Unstimulated PBMCs, after thawing, were stained for CD3, CD4 and CD8 and then FACS-sorted into CD3+CD4+ and CD3+CD8+ populations. All 8 studied subjects were randomized to withdrawal of immunosuppression. The Qiagen DNeasy Blood and Tissue Kit was used to isolate genomic DNA. Comment on this clone: Its antigen is unknown. No base quality information exists; no much larger clone differs at one position.

Using immunoSEQ, frozen genomic DNA was subjected to high-throughput TCRbeta CDR3 sequencing, a process that included PCR amplification, mapping, bias correction and internal controls. The paper's processing steps were these. Productive rearrangements were retained, and unique TCRbeta sequences were defined by the CDR3 nucleotide sequence together with the V and J gene. For classification of a sequence as donor-reactive, at least 5-fold expansion in CFSE-low cells relative to unstimulated pre-transplant cells and a frequency of at least 0.01% were required. Minimum frequency thresholds were set for each subject based on the unstimulated sample with the lowest template count, ensuring at least 90% detection power. Jensen-Shannon divergence between the top 1000 TCRbeta sequences post-transplant and pre-transplant was used to measure repertoire turnover. Changes in detection of donor-reactive sequences were assessed with two-sided Fisher's exact tests. This immuneACCESS table, as held by TCRdb, lists in-frame sequences with V and J called but not all clones. Of the missing ones, under half trace to an unresolved V gene in checked studies; the others have no known cause. From that table come the V and J calls and clone size; the DNA was used to work out D and trimming. The sample yields about 51,000 clones; 86% were counted once. The ten biggest clones cover about an eighth of the sample.

This receptor was taken from a human patient who received a liver transplant. After a transplant, some T cells may have been passed on by the graft donor. The specimen comprised CD8+ T cells from blood, sampled 12 months after liver transplant.

The CDR3 protein is CASSLRGRDEQFF. The sequenced DNA is TGTGCCAGCAGTTTACGGGGTCGGGATGAGCAGTTCTTC. The V and J segments used are TRBV27 and TRBJ2-1, and perhaps TRBD2 as D gene, on 5 matching bases. Trimming takes 2 bases from V and 8 bases from J, and the germline ends sit 10 bases apart. The CDR3 measures 13 amino acids from cysteine to phenylalanine. Only the CDR3 DNA is retained, 39 bases long and in frame from the first base. CDR1 and CDR2, looked up from the germline V gene (reference sequence), are MNHEY and SMNVEV.